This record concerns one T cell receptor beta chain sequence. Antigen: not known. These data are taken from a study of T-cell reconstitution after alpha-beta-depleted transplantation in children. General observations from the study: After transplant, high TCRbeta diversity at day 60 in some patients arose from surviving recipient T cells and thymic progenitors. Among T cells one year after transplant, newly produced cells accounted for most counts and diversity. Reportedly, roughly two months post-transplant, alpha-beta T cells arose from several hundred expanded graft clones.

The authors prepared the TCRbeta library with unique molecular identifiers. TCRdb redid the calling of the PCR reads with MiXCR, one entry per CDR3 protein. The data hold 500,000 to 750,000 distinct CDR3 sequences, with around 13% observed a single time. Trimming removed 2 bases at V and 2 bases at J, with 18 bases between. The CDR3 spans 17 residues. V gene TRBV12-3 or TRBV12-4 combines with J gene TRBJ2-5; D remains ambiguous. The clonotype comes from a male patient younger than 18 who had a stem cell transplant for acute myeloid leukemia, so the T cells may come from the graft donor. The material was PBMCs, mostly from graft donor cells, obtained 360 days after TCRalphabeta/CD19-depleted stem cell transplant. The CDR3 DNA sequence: TGTGCCAGCAGTTTAACCCCGACATGGTGGATACAAGAGACCCAGTACTTC. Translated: CASSLTPTWWIQETQYF.